Presented here are 4 T cell receptor beta chains from one specimen sequenced in a study of spatial heterogeneity in lung cancer. Via MiXCR, TCRdb re-called the 5' RACE reads, giving one row per CDR3 protein. The data show fewer than 15,000 distinct CDR3 sequences, approximately 4% seen once. Regarding time point: sample taken at primary tumor resection. This specimen was PBMCs, taken at surgery. The source is a male donor with early-stage non-small cell lung cancer.

In this sample, this clonotype turned up many times. The J gene is TRBJ1-2, the V gene TRBV6-5; perhaps TRBD1 as D (6 bases). V was trimmed by 9 bases and J by 4 bases, leaving 15 bases between them. Germline assignment: CDR1 MNHEY and CDR2 SVGAGI. CDR3 length: 13 residues. The CDR3 nucleotides read TGTGCCAGTAAACCAGGGGACCGCTATGGCTACACCTTC. It codes for CASKPGDRYGYTF.

The V gene is TRBV27, the J gene TRBJ2-7; 7 nucleotides align to TRBD1. From germline, CDR1 is MNHEY and CDR2 SMNVEV (reference sequence). After removal of 5 bases from V and 1 base from J, the junction contained 5 bases not matched to a gene. The CDR3 is 14 amino acids. The CDR3: CASSRDRDSYEQYF. DNA for the CDR3: TGTGCCAGCAGTCGGGACAGAGATTCCTACGAGCAGTACTTC.

This clonotype was counted many times. The chain employs TRBV5-1 and TRBJ2-5; a possible D gene is TRBD2 (5 bases). Per germline, CDR1 SGHRS and CDR2 YFSETQ. Trimming stripped 2 bases from V and 1 base from J, with 12 bases between. The CDR3 has 15 residues. DNA for the CDR3: TGCGCCAGCAGCTTTGAGGGATGGCGCCAAGAGACCCAGTACTTC. Translation gives CASSFEGWRQETQYF.

At least ten counts were recorded for this clonotype. The chain combines TRBV29-1 with TRBJ1-2; tentatively, D is TRBD1 (5 bases). Trimming left V 7 bases short and J 5 bases short, with 17 bases between. Per germline, CDR1 SQVTM and CDR2 ANQGSEA. This CDR3 contains 13 residues. This CDR3 is CSGTTGTRYGYTF. CDR3 coding DNA: TGCAGCGGCACGACGGGGACTCGGTATGGCTACACCTTC. Full variable domain (remainder filled in from reference TRBV29-1 and TRBJ1-2): SAVISQKPSRDICQRGTSLTIQCQVDSQVTMMFWYRQQPGQSLTLIATANQGSEATYESGFVIDKFPISRPNLTFSTLTVSNMSPEDSSIYLCSGTTGTRYGYTFGSGTRLTVV.